This entry lists 6 T cell receptor beta chains sequenced from one sample in a study of shared clonotypes between healthy human individuals. Clones were sequenced by immunoSEQ multiplex PCR, and TCRdb holds only the in-frame ones, with some missing. There are a few million clones in the sample; around nine tenths occur only once, and more than 0.12% lies in the top ten. Material: naive CD4+ T cells sorted from blood. Subset indicated: CD45RA+ positively selected. These receptors were collected from a young man in good health.

The rearrangement joins TRBV12-5 to TRBJ2-5; D could derive from TRBD1 or TRBD2 (5 bases each). In germline, CDR1 is LGHNT, CDR2 FRNRAP. V gave up 0 bases and J gave up 1 base, with 18 bases separating them. The CDR3 is made up of 18 amino acids. CDR3 in DNA: TGTGCTAGTGGTTTGGTAACAGCCTCTTGGGGACCCCAAGAGACCCAGTACTTC. Its protein product is CASGLVTASWGPQETQYF.

The V gene is TRBV30, the J gene TRBJ2-3; D remains ambiguous. V was pared by 1 base and J by 2 bases, with 13 bases between. Germline CDR1 reads GTSNPN; CDR2 reads SVGIG (reference sequence). The CDR3 has 15 residues. For the CDR3, the DNA is TGTGCCTGGAGTGCCTCAGTTAAGGTCACAGATACGCAGTATTTT. It translates to CAWSASVKVTDTQYF.

The chain combines TRBV7-2 with TRBJ2-5; 9 bases fit TRBD1. CDR1 is SGHTA and CDR2 is FQGNSA in the germline V gene. This CDR3 spans 14 amino acids. The ends lost 5 bases at V and 6 bases at J; junction bases unmatched: 7. The CDR3 reads CASSRMDRGKTQYF. CDR3 nucleotide sequence: TGTGCCAGCAGCCGTATGGACAGGGGAAAGACCCAGTACTTC. Full variable domain (remainder filled in from reference TRBV7-2 and TRBJ2-5): GAGVSQSPSNKVTEKGKDVELRCDPISGHTALYWYRQSLGQGLEFLIYFQGNSAPDKSGLPSDRFSAERTGGSVSTLTIQRTQQEDSAVYLCASSRMDRGKTQYFGPGTRLLVL.

This chain joins TRBV7-6 and TRBJ2-7; D not resolved. CDR1 is SGHVS and CDR2 is FNYEAQ in the germline V gene. The V gene lost 5 bases and the J gene lost 2 bases, with 16 bases spanning the gap. This CDR3 is 15 amino acids long. CDR3 sequence: CASSKEVAATYEQYF. CDR3 bases: TGTGCCAGCAGCAAAGAGGTCGCGGCGACCTACGAGCAGTACTTC. The full variable domain, with the rest looked up from reference TRBV7-6 and TRBJ2-7, is GAGVSQSPRYKVTKRGQDVALRCDPISGHVSLYWYRQALGQGPEFLTYFNYEAQQDKSGLPNDRFSAERPEGSISTLTIQRTEQRDSAMYRCASSKEVAATYEQYFGPGTRLTVT.

The chain recombines TRBV11-2 with TRBJ2-7; 9 nucleotides agree with TRBD1. CDR1 SGHAT and CDR2 FQNNGV come from the germline V gene. The CDR3 totals 15 residues. V was clipped by 1 base and J by 7 bases; unmatched bases: 8. CDR3 bases: TGTGCCAGCAGCTTAGTCCCCGTGACAGGGGGGGAGCAGTACTTC. Its translation: CASSLVPVTGGEQYF.

The chain employs TRBV7-2 and TRBJ2-1, with D unclear. The CDR3 runs 15 residues. The germline V gene encodes CDR1 SGHTA and CDR2 FQGNSA. Trimming shortened V by 1 base and J by 10 bases, and 17 bases separated the two germline ends. CDR3: CASSLGAAPQREQFF. The CDR3 bases are TGTGCCAGCAGCTTAGGAGCAGCACCCCAGAGGGAGCAGTTCTTC.